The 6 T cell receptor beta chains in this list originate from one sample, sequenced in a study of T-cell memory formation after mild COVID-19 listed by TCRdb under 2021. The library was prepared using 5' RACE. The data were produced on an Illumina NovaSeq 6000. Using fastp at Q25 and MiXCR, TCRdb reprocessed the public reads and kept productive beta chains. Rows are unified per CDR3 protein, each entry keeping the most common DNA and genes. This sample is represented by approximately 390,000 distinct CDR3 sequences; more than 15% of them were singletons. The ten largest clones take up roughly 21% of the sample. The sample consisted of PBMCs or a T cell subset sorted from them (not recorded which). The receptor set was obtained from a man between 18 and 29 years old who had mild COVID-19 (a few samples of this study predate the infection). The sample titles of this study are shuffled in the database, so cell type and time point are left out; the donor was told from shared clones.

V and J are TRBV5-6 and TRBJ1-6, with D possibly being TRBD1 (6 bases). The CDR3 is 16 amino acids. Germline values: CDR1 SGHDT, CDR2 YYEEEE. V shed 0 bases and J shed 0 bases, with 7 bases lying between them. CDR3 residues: CASSLVQGSYNSPLHF. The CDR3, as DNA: TGTGCCAGCAGCTTGGTACAGGGCTCCTATAATTCACCCCTCCACTTT.

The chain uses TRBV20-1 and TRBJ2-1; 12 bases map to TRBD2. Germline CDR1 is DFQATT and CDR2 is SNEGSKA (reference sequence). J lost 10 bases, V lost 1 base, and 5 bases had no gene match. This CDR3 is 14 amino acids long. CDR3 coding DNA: TGCAGTGCTAGAGGACTAGCGGGGGTCGAGGAGCAGTTCTTC. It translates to CSARGLAGVEEQFF.

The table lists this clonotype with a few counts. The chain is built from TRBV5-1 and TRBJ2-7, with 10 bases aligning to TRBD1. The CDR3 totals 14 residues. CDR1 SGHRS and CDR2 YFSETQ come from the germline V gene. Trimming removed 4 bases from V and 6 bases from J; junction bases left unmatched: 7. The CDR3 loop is CASSEGQGLPEQYV. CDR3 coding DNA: TGCGCCAGCAGCGAGGGACAGGGGCTTCCCGAGCAGTACGTC.

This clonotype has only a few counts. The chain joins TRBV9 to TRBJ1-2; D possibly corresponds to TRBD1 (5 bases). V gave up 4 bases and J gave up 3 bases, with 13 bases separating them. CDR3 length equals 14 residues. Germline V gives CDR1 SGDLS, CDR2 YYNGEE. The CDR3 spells CASSPNLGDYGYTF. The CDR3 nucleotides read TGTGCCAGCAGCCCTAATTTGGGGGACTATGGCTACACCTTC.

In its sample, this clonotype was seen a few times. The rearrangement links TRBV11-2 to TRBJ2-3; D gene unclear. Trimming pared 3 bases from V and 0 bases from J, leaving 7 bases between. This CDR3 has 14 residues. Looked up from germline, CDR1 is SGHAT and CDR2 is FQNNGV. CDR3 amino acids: CASSLMGSTDTQYF. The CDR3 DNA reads TGTGCCAGCAGCTTGATGGGGAGCACAGATACGCAGTATTTT.

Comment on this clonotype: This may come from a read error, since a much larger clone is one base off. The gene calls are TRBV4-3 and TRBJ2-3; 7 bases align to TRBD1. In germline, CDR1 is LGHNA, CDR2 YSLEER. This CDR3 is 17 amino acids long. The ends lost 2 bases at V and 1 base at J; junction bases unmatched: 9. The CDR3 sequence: CASSQLLEGAGTDTQYF. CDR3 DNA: TGCGCCAGCAGCCAACTCCTAGAGGGGGCCGGCACAGATACGCAGTATTTT.